Presented here are 24 T cell receptor beta chains from one specimen sequenced in a study of cytomegalovirus exposure and HLA in healthy donors. The primer mix had 60 Vbeta and 13 Jbeta primers. Repertoires were generated with immunoSEQ multiplex PCR, while TCRdb's copy carries only in-frame clones and drops some. The data contain 150,000 to 200,000 clones, roughly four fifths of them seen just once; the ten biggest clones take up around 1.9%. The sequencing sample was made of PBMCs. The receptors were gathered from a woman aged 30 to 39 in good health and CMV-seropositive.

The genes are TRBV19 and TRBJ2-1, with D tentatively TRBD2 (6 bases). The V gene's germline CDR1 is LNHDA and CDR2 SQIVND (reference sequence). CDR3 length: 14 residues. Deletions cut 5 bases from V and 7 bases from J, with 15 bases between. CDR3 sequence: CASSLGGSRNEQFF. The CDR3 nucleotides are TGTGCCAGTAGTCTCGGGGGTAGCCGGAATGAGCAGTTCTTC.

This clone was seen a handful of times. This rearrangement joins TRBV5-1 to TRBJ2-6; 11 positions match TRBD1. Germline V CDR1 and CDR2: SGHRS, YFSETQ. V gave up 4 bases and J gave up 2 bases; unmatched junction bases: 2. The CDR3 totals 16 residues. CDR3 sequence reads: CASSGGQGAGANVLTF. DNA of the CDR3: TGCGCCAGCAGCGGGGGACAGGGGGCTGGGGCCAACGTCCTGACTTTC.

The chain combines TRBV10-1 with TRBJ1-6; the D gene is possibly TRBD1 (5 bases). The length of the CDR3 is 13 residues. Looked up from germline, CDR1 is WNHNN and CDR2 is SYGVQD (reference sequence). V was cut by 3 bases and J by 7 bases, with 7 bases left in between. The CDR3 nucleotides are TGCGCCAGCAGTGAACAGGAGAATTCACCCCTCCACTTT. It codes for CASSEQENSPLHF.

V usage is TRBV5-1 and J usage is TRBJ1-2; 9 positions match TRBD1. This CDR3 has 16 amino acids. From germline, CDR1 is SGHRS and CDR2 YFSETQ. V lost 4 bases and J lost 1; bases outside the gene matches: 8. CDR3 DNA sequence: TGCGCCAGCAGCGGAGGGACAGGGAGAATTAACTATGGCTACACCTTC. Translated: CASSGGTGRINYGYTF.

V and J are TRBV7-2 and TRBJ2-6; no firm D call. Germline assignment: CDR1 SGHTA and CDR2 FQGNSA. The germline V and J ends were trimmed by 5 bases and 2 bases, with 7 bases remaining between them. This CDR3 is built from 14 residues. This CDR3 is CASSVVAGANVLTF. The CDR3 nucleotides are TGTGCCAGCAGCGTAGTAGCTGGGGCCAACGTCCTGACTTTC.

Only a few counts were recorded for this clone. CDR3 sequence reads: CASKGDTEAFF. Written as DNA, the CDR3 is TGTGCCAGCAAGGGGGACACTGAAGCTTTCTTT. The chain is built from TRBV6-5 and TRBJ1-1; D is perhaps TRBD1 (6 bases). This CDR3 spans 11 amino acids. Germline V CDR1 and CDR2: MNHEY, SVGAGI. V was trimmed by 7 bases and J by 3 bases, leaving 6 bases between them.

This clone appeared a single time. The gene calls are TRBV6-6 and TRBJ2-3; 7 bases are a match to TRBD1. V was clipped by 5 bases and J by 1 base; unmatched bases: 6. The CDR3 totals 15 residues. Germline V gene lookup returns CDR1 MNHNY and CDR2 SVGAGI (reference sequence). The CDR3 is CASSLYRGGTDTQYF. The CDR3 DNA follows: TGTGCCAGCAGTCTATACAGGGGAGGCACAGATACGCAGTATTTT.

The chain has TRBV7-2 and TRBJ1-3, with D perhaps TRBD1 (5 bases). The CDR3 consists of 16 residues. Germline V gene sequence: CDR1 SGHTA, CDR2 FQGNSA. Trimming took 2 bases from V and 4 from J, leaving 15 bases between them. CDR3 bases: TGTGCCAGCAGCTTATCGCAGGGAGGGCTGGGAAACACCATATATTTT. Translation: CASSLSQGGLGNTIYF.

About this clone itself: Other DNA sequences in this specimen translate into the identical CDR3. The rearrangement joins TRBV18 to TRBJ2-3; 16 bases fit TRBD2. The CDR3 consists of 19 residues. Trimming took 1 base from V and 2 from J; bases not matched to a gene: 6. Germline-derived CDR1 and CDR2 are KGHSH and LQKENI. The CDR3 is CASSPRPGLAGGSTDTQYF. The CDR3 DNA reads as TGTGCCAGCTCACCACGTCCGGGACTAGCGGGGGGGTCCACAGATACGCAGTATTTT.

A few counts support this clone. The rearrangement joins TRBV28 to TRBJ1-5; TRBD1 agrees at 11 bases. Germline V CDR1 and CDR2: MDHEN, SYDVKM. J was trimmed by 6 bases and V by 7 bases; bases with no gene match: 8. The CDR3 consists of 15 residues. CDR3 coding DNA: TGTGCCAGCACCCAGGACAGGGGGCGAAGTCAGCCCCAGCATTTT. Its translation is CASTQDRGRSQPQHF.

This sequence joins TRBV6-5 and TRBJ2-7; 11 nucleotides match TRBD1. The junction had 6 bases not matched to a gene; V was cut back by 6 bases and J by 5 bases. Germline values: CDR1 MNHEY, CDR2 SVGAGI. This CDR3 comprises 14 residues. CDR3 DNA: TGTGCCAGCAGAGGACAGGGGGCGCAGAACGAGCAGTACTTC. This encodes CASRGQGAQNEQYF.

This chain links TRBV19 with TRBJ1-2; D perhaps matches TRBD1 (6 bases). The germline gives CDR1 LNHDA, CDR2 SQIVND (reference sequence). The CDR3 totals 15 residues. V was cut by 9 bases and J by 2 bases, with 19 bases left in between. The CDR3 sequence is CASQKGPDRNYGYTF. In DNA, the CDR3 is TGTGCCAGCCAAAAGGGGCCCGACAGGAACTATGGCTACACCTTC.

This rearrangement joins TRBV2 to TRBJ2-7; 13 bases are shared with TRBD2. The trim removed 6 bases at V and 5 bases at J, leaving 7 bases unmatched. The germline V gene has CDR1 SNHLY and CDR2 FYNNEI. CDR3 length: 15 amino acids. CDR3 residues: CASSPRLAGGHEQYF. DNA of the CDR3: TGTGCCAGCAGCCCACGACTAGCGGGGGGCCACGAGCAGTACTTC. The full variable domain, completed using reference TRBV2 and TRBJ2-7, is EPEVTQTPSHQVTQMGQEVILRCVPISNHLYFYWYRQILGQKVEFLVSFYNNEISEKSEIFDDQFSVERPDGSNFTLKIRSTKLEDSAMYFCASSPRLAGGHEQYFGPGTRLTVT.

V is TRBV19 and J is TRBJ1-2, with no clear D. The CDR3 is made up of 13 amino acids. Germline V gives CDR1 LNHDA, CDR2 SQIVND (reference sequence). V lost 3 bases to trimming and J lost 8 bases, with 13 bases between them. In DNA, the CDR3 is TGTGCCAGTAGTATTGTAACAGCCCAGGGCTACACCTTC. It codes for CASSIVTAQGYTF.

The V call is TRBV5-1, the J call TRBJ1-1; D is perhaps TRBD1 (6 bases). Per the germline V gene, CDR1 is SGHRS and CDR2 is YFSETQ. V shed 4 bases and J shed 6 bases, with 25 bases lying between them. The CDR3 runs to 17 residues. CDR3 in amino acids: CASSPMGHGLIGSEAFF. CDR3 nucleotide sequence: TGCGCCAGCAGCCCTATGGGACACGGATTGATCGGGTCTGAAGCTTTCTTT.

The rearrangement links TRBV6-6 to TRBJ1-1; a possible D gene is TRBD1 (5 bases). V was clipped by 6 bases and J by 5 bases, with 19 bases between them. This CDR3 spans 15 amino acids. Germline V gene data show CDR1 as MNHNY and CDR2 as SVGAGI (reference sequence). Here the CDR3 reads CASRPAGSWSTEAFF. DNA for the CDR3: TGTGCCAGCAGACCAGCAGGGTCTTGGTCGACTGAAGCTTTCTTT.

The chain links TRBV10-1 to TRBJ2-3, with 7 bases identical to TRBD2. The CDR3 extends over 11 amino acids. The germline V gene encodes CDR1 WNHNN and CDR2 SYGVQD (reference sequence). J gave up 11 bases and V 3 bases, and 2 bases lay outside the gene matches. CDR3 protein: CASSDSGLQYF. The CDR3 nucleotides are TGCGCCAGCAGTGATAGCGGGTTGCAGTATTTT.

The rearrangement joins TRBV9 to TRBJ2-2; 8 nucleotides agree with TRBD2. From germline, CDR1 is SGDLS and CDR2 YYNGEE. Trimming cost V 0 bases and J 5 bases; bases outside gene matches: 6. CDR3 length: 16 amino acids. The CDR3 DNA follows: TGTGCCAGCAGCGTAGGCCCAGCGGGAGAGACCGGGGAGCTGTTTTTT. This codes for CASSVGPAGETGELFF. The variable domain in full, completed from reference TRBV9 and TRBJ2-2, reads DSGVTQTPKHLITATGQRVTLRCSPRSGDLSVYWYQQSLDQGLQFLIQYYNGEERAKGNILERFSAQQFPDLHSELNLSSLELGDSALYFCASSVGPAGETGELFFGEGSRLTVL.

This clone was recorded once. This rearrangement joins TRBV10-3 to TRBJ2-1; D is unclear. V was trimmed by 3 bases and J by 3 bases, leaving 6 bases between them. There are 13 residues in the CDR3. Germline loops: CDR1 ENHRY, CDR2 SYGVKD. Here the CDR3 DNA reads TGTGCCATCAGTGATAGCCTCTACAATGAGCAGTTCTTC. Translating it yields CAISDSLYNEQFF.

CDR3 sequence reads: CASSLDRGTEKLFF. In nucleotides, the CDR3 is TGTGCCAGCAGCTTGGACAGGGGCACGGAAAAACTGTTTTTT. The V call is TRBV5-4, the J call TRBJ1-4; 7 bases are shared with TRBD1. The J segment lost 8 bases and the V segment lost 0 bases, leaving 4 bases of the junction unmatched. In germline, CDR1 is SGHNT, CDR2 YYREEE (reference sequence). The CDR3 loop spans 14 amino acids.

This clone was picked up a small number of times. The rearrangement uses TRBV5-5 and TRBJ1-4, with a tentative D call TRBD1 (5 bases). V was cut by 3 bases and J by 7 bases, with 16 bases left in between. The V gene's germline CDR1 is SGHKS and CDR2 YYEKEE (reference sequence). The CDR3 spans 15 residues. CDR3 residues: CASSYPGGLPEKLFF. The CDR3 bases are TGTGCCAGCAGCTACCCCGGGGGATTACCTGAAAAACTGTTTTTT.

The chain employs TRBV27 and TRBJ1-1; D call uncertain. Germline V gene lookup returns CDR1 MNHEY and CDR2 SMNVEV (reference sequence). CDR3 length: 14 residues. Trimming shortened V by 5 bases and J by 8 bases, and 18 bases separated the two germline ends. CDR3 nucleotide sequence: TGTGCCAGCAGTCCAATAGGACTGCCTTTGGAAGCTTTCTTT. It yields the protein CASSPIGLPLEAFF.

The genes are TRBV5-4 and TRBJ2-5; 9 bases are a match to TRBD1. Germline V gene data show CDR1 as SGHNT and CDR2 as YYREEE (reference sequence). Trimming cost V 3 bases and J 5 bases; bases outside gene matches: 5. This CDR3 has 14 amino acids. CDR3 sequence (DNA): TGTGCCAGCAGCTCGGGGACAGGGACTGAGACCCAGTACTTC. Amino acids: CASSSGTGTETQYF.

The chain has TRBV28 and TRBJ2-6, with D maybe TRBD1 (5 bases). With 6 bases removed from V and 0 bases from J, the gap between germline ends came to 9 bases. CDR1 is MDHEN and CDR2 is SYDVKM in the germline V gene. CDR3 length: 15 residues. CDR3 sequence reads: CASSHDSSGANVLTF. The CDR3 nucleotides are TGTGCCAGCAGCCACGACAGCTCTGGGGCCAACGTCCTGACTTTC. Full variable domain (missing parts from reference TRBV28 and TRBJ2-6): DVKVTQSSRYLVKRTGEKVFLECVQDMDHENMFWYRQDPGLGLRLIYFSYDVKMKEKGDIPEGYSVSREKKERFSLILESASTNQTSMYLCASSHDSSGANVLTFGAGSRLTVL.